The TCR beta chain described here comes from a study of blood T cell repertoires in COVID-19 (dated by TCRdb to between 2020 and 2021). Turning to the overall study: Samples from collaborators originated in the United States, Italy and Spain and spanned both the acute and convalescent phases of COVID-19. The material from the prospective study consisted of cDNA or gDNA derived from T cells, B-cell-depleted T cells, or PBMCs. Subjects who had been exposed to COVID-19, were actively infected with it, or had recovered from it provided the deeply sampled blood TCRbeta repertoires that made up the dataset. The repertoires were released in a freely available public database meant as a resource for research on the immune response to SARS-CoV-2. The samples were drawn from the first 160 participants of the ongoing ImmuneRACE study and from 1,200 or so subjects provided by 6 global collaborators. Sample metadata almost always included a de-identified subject ID, COVID-19 status, age in years and sex. Where available, HLA class I and class II types were obtained from metadata supplied by the sample provider rather than from assay-based typing. The study at large found these results: The quantity of clinical and demographic metadata differed by source and by participant and was supplied without curation.

Its CDR3 holds 15 amino acids, cysteine through phenylalanine. The sequence is cut down to CDR3 DNA, 45 bases in frame from base 1. Reading the germline V gene (reference sequence) gives CDR1 SEHNR and CDR2 FQNEAQ. The junction shows trimming of 4 bases on V and 10 bases on J, and the gene matches do not reach 9 bases of it. Comment on this clone: The clone's antigen remains unknown. Qualities for individual bases were not recorded, and no much larger clone is one base off.

TCRbeta CDR3 regions were amplified from genomic DNA by means of the immunoSEQ Assay, a bias-controlled multiplex PCR. In the source study's methods: The number of nucleated cells in each sample was estimated from the amplification of reference gene primers within the assay. Sequence reads were collapsed and filtered to measure the absolute abundance of every unique TCRbeta CDR3 rearrangement. Productive Simpson clonality was computed per sample as the square root of Simpson's diversity index over productive rearrangements. This immuneACCESS table, as held by TCRdb, lists in-frame sequences with V and J called but not all clones. Of the missing ones, under half trace to an unresolved V gene in checked studies; the others have no known cause. V and J calls and clone size come straight from that table; D and trimming were deduced from the DNA. The sample table contains 120,000 to 150,000 clones; only one count was recorded for approximately 87% of them. The top ten hold about 6.5% of the sample.

Collaborating institutions collected whole blood in K2EDTA tubes following their own protocols. For TCRbeta analysis, collaborator samples were shipped as frozen whole blood, as isolated PBMCs, or as DNA extracted from either sample type. The sequence derives from an older man with acute or convalescent COVID-19. The rearrangement combines TRBV7-9 with TRBJ1-6, with 8 central nucleotides matching TRBD1. The sequencing sample was made of peripheral blood. The CDR3 here reads CASSYGTGLGSPLHF. The nucleotide sequence is given as TGTGCCAGCAGCTACGGGACAGGCCTAGGGTCACCCCTCCACTTT.